The TCR beta chain under discussion was sequenced for a study of OX40 agonist ivuxolimab in advanced cancers. Study-level background: Clinicians treated patients with ivuxolimab, an agonistic anti-OX40 (CD134) antibody. Enrolled patients in dose escalation had cancers that were hepatocellular carcinoma, melanoma, renal cell or head and neck cancer. Study-level findings and limits: A proportion of nonresponders additionally exhibited low normalized T-cell clonal expansion. With doses of 0.1 to 3.0 mg/kg, CD4+ and CD8+ blood T cells had undergone clonal expansion by week 6.

The V and J ends lost 1 base and 2 bases respectively, with 20 bases between them. CDR1 and CDR2 from the germline V gene are SGHNT and YENEEA. The CDR3 loop spans 18 amino acids. Of note for this clone: Its antigen remains unidentified.

The method was immunoSEQ multiplex PCR; TCRdb's version includes in-frame clones alone and lacks a portion of them. The table lists 30,000 to 45,000 clones, approximately 82% of them singletons. The clonotype comes from an adult with an advanced solid tumor such as melanoma, head and neck, liver or kidney cancer. The chain recombines TRBV11-3 with TRBJ2-5, with D perhaps matching TRBD1 or TRBD2 (6 bases each). This material consisted of CD4+ or CD8+ T cells sorted from blood, taken in a trial of the OX40 agonist ivuxolimab. The chain's CDR3 is CASSLGHGSGAPQETQYF. In nucleotides, the CDR3 is TGTGCCAGCAGCTTAGGGCACGGGTCGGGGGCGCCTCAAGAGACCCAGTACTTC. Full variable domain (remainder filled in from reference TRBV11-3 and TRBJ2-5): EAGVVQSPRYKIIEKKQPVAFWCNPISGHNTLYWYLQNLGQGPELLIRYENEEAVDDSQLPKDRFSAERLKGVDSTLKIQPAELGDSAVYLCASSLGHGSGAPQETQYFGPGTRLLVL.